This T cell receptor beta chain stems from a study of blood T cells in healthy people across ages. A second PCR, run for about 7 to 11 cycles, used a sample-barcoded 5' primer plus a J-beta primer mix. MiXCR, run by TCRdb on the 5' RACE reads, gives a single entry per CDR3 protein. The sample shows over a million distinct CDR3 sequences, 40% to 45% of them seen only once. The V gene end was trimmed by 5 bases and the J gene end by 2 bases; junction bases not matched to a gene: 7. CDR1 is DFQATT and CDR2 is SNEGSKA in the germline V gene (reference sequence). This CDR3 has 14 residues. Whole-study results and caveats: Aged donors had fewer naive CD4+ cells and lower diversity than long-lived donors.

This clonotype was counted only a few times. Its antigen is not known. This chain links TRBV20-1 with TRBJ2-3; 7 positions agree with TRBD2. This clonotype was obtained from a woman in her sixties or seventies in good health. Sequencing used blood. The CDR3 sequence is CSAPRLATTDTQYF. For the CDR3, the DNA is TGCAGTGCTCCCCGACTAGCCACCACAGATACGCAGTATTTT.